Reported below is one T cell receptor beta chain. The antigen remains undetermined. Other nucleotide sequences in the sample specify the same CDR3. Sequencing used immunoSEQ multiplex PCR; TCRdb keeps in-frame clones, though not all of them. The table records approximately 350,000 clones, around 96% of them present only once. The data stem from a study of shared clonotypes between healthy human individuals. At the level of the study: The donor group consisted of two women and three men, aged 18 to 49.

CDR3 length: 14 residues. Germline V gives CDR1 SGHDT, CDR2 YYEEEE. Trimming shortened V by 0 bases and J by 4 bases, and 7 bases separated the two germline ends. Study results and limitations: Sampling covered nothing but blood. Tissue TCR repertoires likely differ from those found in blood.

Material: memory CD8+ T cells sorted from blood. Subset indicated: CD45RO+ cells pooled with CCR7-negative TemRA cells. The gene calls are TRBV5-6 and TRBJ2-2; possibly TRBD1 or TRBD2 for D (5 bases each). The origin of this receptor is a man younger than 40 in good health. The CDR3 region has the DNA TGTGCCAGCAGCTTGGCTGGGGGCACCGGGGAGCTGTTTTTT. Protein sequence: CASSLAGGTGELFF.